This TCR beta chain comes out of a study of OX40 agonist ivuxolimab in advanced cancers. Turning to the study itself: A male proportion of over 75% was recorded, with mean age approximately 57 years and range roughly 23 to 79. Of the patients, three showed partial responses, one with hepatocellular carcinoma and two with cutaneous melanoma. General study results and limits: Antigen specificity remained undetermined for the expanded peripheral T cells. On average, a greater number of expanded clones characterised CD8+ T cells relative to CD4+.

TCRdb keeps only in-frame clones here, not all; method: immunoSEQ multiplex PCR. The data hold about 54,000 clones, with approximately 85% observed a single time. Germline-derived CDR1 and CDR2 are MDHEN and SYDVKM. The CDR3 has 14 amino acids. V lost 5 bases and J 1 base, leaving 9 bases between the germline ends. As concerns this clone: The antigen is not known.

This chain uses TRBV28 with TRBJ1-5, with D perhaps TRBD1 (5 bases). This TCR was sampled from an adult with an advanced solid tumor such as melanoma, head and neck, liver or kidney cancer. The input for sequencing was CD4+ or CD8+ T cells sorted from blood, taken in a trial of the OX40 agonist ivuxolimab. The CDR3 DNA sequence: TGTGCCAGCAGTGAACCAGGGAGCAATCAGCCCCAGCATTTT. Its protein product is CASSEPGSNQPQHF. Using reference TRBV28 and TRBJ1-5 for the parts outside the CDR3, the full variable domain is DVKVTQSSRYLVKRTGEKVFLECVQDMDHENMFWYRQDPGLGLRLIYFSYDVKMKEKGDIPEGYSVSREKKERFSLILESASTNQTSMYLCASSEPGSNQPQHFGDGTRLSIL.